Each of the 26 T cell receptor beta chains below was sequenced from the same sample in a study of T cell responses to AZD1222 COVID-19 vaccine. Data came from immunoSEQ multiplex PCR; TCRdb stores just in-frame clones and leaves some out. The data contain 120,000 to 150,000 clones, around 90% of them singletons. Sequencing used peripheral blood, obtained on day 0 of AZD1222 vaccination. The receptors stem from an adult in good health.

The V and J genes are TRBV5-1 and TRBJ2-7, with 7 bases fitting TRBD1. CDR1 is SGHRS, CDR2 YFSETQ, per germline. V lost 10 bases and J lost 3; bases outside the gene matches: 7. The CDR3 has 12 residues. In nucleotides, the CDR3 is TGCGCCTCTTGGGACAGATACTACGAGCAGTACTTC. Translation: CASWDRYYEQYF.

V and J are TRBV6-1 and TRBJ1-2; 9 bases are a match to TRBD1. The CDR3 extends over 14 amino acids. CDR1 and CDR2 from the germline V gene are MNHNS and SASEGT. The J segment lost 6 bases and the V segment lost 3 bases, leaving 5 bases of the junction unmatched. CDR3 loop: CASSENRGQDGYTF. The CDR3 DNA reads TGTGCCAGCAGTGAGAACAGGGGGCAGGATGGCTACACCTTC.

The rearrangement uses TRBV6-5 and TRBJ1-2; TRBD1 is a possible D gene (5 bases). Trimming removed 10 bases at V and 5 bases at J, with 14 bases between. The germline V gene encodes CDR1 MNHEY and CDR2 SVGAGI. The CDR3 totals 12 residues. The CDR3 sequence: CATGMREYGYTF. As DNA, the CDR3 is TGTGCCACAGGGATGCGGGAGTATGGCTACACCTTC.

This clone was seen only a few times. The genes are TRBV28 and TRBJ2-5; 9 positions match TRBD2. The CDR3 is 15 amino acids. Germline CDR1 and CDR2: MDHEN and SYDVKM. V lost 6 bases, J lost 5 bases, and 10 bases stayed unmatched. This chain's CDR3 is CASRKRTSAGETQYF. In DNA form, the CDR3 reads TGTGCCAGCAGAAAAAGGACTAGCGCCGGGGAGACCCAGTACTTC. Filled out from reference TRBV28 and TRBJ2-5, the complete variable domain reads DVKVTQSSRYLVKRTGEKVFLECVQDMDHENMFWYRQDPGLGLRLIYFSYDVKMKEKGDIPEGYSVSREKKERFSLILESASTNQTSMYLCASRKRTSAGETQYFGPGTRLLVL.

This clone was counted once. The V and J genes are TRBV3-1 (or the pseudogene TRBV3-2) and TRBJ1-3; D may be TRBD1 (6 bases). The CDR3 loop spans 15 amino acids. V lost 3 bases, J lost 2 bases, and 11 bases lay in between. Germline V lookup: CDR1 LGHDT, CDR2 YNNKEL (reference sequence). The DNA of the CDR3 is TGTGCCAGCAGCCAGACGAGGGGGGCTGGAAACACCATATATTTT. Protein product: CASSQTRGAGNTIYF.

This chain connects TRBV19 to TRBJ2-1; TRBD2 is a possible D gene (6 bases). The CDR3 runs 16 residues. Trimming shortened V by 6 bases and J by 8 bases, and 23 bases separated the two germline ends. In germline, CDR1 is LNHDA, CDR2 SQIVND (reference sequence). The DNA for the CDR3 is TGTGCCAGTAGGATATCCGGGACTCCCGGGGTATATGAGCAGTTCTTC. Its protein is CASRISGTPGVYEQFF.

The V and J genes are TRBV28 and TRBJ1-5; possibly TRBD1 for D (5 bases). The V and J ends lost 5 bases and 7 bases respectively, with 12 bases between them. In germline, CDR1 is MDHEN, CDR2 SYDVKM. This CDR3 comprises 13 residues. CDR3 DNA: TGTGCCAGCAGTGGCAGGGTCTACCAGCCCCAGCATTTT. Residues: CASSGRVYQPQHF.

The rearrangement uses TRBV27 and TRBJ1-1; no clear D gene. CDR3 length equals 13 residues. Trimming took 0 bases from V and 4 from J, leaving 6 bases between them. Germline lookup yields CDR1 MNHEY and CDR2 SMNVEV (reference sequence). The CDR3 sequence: CASSLSPRTEAFF. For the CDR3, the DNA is TGTGCCAGCAGTTTATCGCCCCGCACTGAAGCTTTCTTT.

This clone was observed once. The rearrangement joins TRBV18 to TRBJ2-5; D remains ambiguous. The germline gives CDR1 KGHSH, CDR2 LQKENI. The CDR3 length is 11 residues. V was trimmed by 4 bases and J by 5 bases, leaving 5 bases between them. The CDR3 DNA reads TGTGCCAGCTCACAAGCGGAGACCCAGTACTTC. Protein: CASSQAETQYF.

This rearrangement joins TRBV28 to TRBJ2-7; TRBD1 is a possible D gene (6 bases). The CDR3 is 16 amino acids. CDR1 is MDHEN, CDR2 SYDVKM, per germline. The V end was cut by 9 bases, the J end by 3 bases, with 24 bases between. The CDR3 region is CASKSQVHRVHYEQYF. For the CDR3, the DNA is TGTGCCAGTAAAAGCCAAGTCCACAGGGTCCACTACGAGCAGTACTTC.

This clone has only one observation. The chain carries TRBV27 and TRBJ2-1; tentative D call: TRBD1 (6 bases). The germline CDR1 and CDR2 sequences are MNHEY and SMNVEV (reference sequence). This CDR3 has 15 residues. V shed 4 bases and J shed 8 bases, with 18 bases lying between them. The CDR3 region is CASSSGATRGDEQFF. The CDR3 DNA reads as TGTGCCAGCAGTTCAGGGGCTACGAGAGGCGATGAGCAGTTCTTC.

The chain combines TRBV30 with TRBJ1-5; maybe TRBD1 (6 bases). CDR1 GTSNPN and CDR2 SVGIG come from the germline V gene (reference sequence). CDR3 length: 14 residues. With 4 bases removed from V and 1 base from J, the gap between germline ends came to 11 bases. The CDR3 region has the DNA TGTGCCTGGACGCAGGGGTTGAGCAATCAGCCCCAGCATTTT. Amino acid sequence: CAWTQGLSNQPQHF.

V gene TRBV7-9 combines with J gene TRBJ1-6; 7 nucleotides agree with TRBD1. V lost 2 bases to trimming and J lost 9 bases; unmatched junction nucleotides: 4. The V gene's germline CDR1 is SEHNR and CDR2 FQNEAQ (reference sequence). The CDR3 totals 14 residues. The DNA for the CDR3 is TGTGCCAGCAGCTTACGACAGGGAAGTTCACCCCTCCACTTT. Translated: CASSLRQGSSPLHF.

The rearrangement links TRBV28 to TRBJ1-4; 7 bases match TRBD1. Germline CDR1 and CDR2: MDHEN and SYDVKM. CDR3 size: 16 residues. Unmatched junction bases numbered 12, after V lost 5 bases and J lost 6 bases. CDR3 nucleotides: TGTGCCAGCAGTACCCCTTCTACAGGGGTTGATGAAAAACTGTTTTTT. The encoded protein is CASSTPSTGVDEKLFF. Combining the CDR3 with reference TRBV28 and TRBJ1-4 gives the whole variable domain DVKVTQSSRYLVKRTGEKVFLECVQDMDHENMFWYRQDPGLGLRLIYFSYDVKMKEKGDIPEGYSVSREKKERFSLILESASTNQTSMYLCASSTPSTGVDEKLFFGSGTQLSVL.

This chain's CDR3 is CASSYRTSGRERELFF. Here the CDR3 DNA reads TGTGCCAGCAGTTATCGGACTAGCGGGAGAGAAAGGGAGCTGTTTTTT. The chain joins TRBV6-5 to TRBJ2-2, with 13 bases identical to TRBD2. Germline assignment: CDR1 MNHEY and CDR2 SVGAGI. CDR3 length equals 16 residues. With V trimmed by 3 bases and J by 9 bases, 7 bases remained unmatched.

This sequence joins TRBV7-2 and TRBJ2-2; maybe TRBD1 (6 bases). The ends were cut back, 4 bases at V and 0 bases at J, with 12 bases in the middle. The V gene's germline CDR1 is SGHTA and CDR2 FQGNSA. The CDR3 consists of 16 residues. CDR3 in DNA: TGTGCCAGCAGCTGGCAGGGGCCCCCGAACACCGGGGAGCTGTTTTTT. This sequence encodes CASSWQGPPNTGELFF.

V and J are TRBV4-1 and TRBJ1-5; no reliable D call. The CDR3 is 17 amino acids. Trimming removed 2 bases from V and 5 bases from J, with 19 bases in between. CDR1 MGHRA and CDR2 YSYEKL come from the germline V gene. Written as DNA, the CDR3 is TGCGCCAGCAGCCAATACCCGGGAGCCCTCTCGGATCAGCCCCAGCATTTT. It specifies CASSQYPGALSDQPQHF.

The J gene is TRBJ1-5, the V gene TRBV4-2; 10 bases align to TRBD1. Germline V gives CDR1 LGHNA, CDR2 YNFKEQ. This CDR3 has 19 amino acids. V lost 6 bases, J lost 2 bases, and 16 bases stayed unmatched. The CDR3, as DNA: TGTGCCAGCAGACTACTGGGTGGGACAGGGGATAAGGGCAATCAGCCCCAGCATTTT. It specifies CASRLLGGTGDKGNQPQHF.

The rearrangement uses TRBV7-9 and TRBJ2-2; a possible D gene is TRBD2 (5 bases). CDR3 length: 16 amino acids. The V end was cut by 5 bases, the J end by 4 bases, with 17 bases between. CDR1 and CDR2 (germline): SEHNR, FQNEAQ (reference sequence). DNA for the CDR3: TGTGCCAGCAGCCCCCCACACGGGGAAGGCACCGGGGAGCTGTTTTTT. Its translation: CASSPPHGEGTGELFF. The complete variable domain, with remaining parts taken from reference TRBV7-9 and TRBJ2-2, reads DTGVSQNPRHKITKRGQNVTFRCDPISEHNRLYWYRQTLGQGPEFLTYFQNEAQLEKSRLLSDRFSAERPKGSFSTLEIQRTEQGDSAMYLCASSPPHGEGTGELFFGEGSRLTVL.

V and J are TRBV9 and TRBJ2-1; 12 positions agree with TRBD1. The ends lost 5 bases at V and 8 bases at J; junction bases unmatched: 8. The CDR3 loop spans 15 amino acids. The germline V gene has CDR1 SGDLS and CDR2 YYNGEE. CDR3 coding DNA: TGTGCCAGCAGTTGGGGACAGGGGGCTCTGGATGAGCAGTTCTTC. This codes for CASSWGQGALDEQFF. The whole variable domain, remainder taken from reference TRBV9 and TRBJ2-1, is DSGVTQTPKHLITATGQRVTLRCSPRSGDLSVYWYQQSLDQGLQFLIQYYNGEERAKGNILERFSAQQFPDLHSELNLSSLELGDSALYFCASSWGQGALDEQFFGPGTRLTVL.

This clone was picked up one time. The CDR3 sequence is CASGGGGTEAFF. In DNA form, the CDR3 reads TGTGCCAGCGGCGGGGGGGGGACTGAAGCTTTCTTT. The chain recombines TRBV28 with TRBJ1-1; tentative D call: TRBD1 (5 bases). Trimming left V 8 bases short and J 5 bases short, with 12 bases between. The CDR3 extends over 12 amino acids. Germline V gene lookup returns CDR1 MDHEN and CDR2 SYDVKM.

CDR3 in DNA: TGTGCCAGCAGCCGAGGGGGACTAGCGACCTACGAGCAGTACTTC. It yields the protein CASSRGGLATYEQYF. The V gene is TRBV5-4, the J gene TRBJ2-7; 10 bases map to TRBD2. This CDR3 has 15 residues. After removal of 4 bases from V and 2 bases from J, the junction contained 6 bases not matched to a gene. CDR1 and CDR2 (germline): SGHNT, YYREEE (reference sequence).

CDR3 sequence reads: CSVELGANEQFF. The CDR3 DNA is TGCAGCGTTGAATTGGGGGCGAATGAGCAGTTCTTC. The V gene is TRBV29-1, the J gene TRBJ2-1; TRBD1 might be the D (6 bases). V shed 2 bases and J shed 7 bases, with 9 bases lying between them. Germline values: CDR1 SQVTM, CDR2 ANQGSEA. This CDR3 contains 12 residues.

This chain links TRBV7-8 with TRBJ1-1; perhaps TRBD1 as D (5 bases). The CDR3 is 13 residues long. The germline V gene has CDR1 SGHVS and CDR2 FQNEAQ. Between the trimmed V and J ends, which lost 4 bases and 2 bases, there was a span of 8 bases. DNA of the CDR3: TGTGCCAGCAGCTCCGGACAAAACACTGAAGCTTTCTTT. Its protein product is CASSSGQNTEAFF. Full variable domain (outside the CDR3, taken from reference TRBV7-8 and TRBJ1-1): GAGVSQSPRYKVAKRGQDVALRCDPISGHVSLFWYQQALGQGPEFLTYFQNEAQLDKSGLPSDRFFAERPEGSVSTLKIQRTQQEDSAVYLCASSSGQNTEAFFGQGTRLTVV.

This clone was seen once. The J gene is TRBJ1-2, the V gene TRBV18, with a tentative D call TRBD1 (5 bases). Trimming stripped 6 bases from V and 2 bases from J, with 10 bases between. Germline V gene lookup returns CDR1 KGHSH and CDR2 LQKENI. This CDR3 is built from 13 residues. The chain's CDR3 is CASSRDSNYGYTF. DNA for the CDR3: TGTGCCAGCTCTCGGGACTCAAACTATGGCTACACCTTC. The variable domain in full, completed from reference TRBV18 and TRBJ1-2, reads NAGVMQNPRHLVRRRGQEARLRCSPMKGHSHVYWYRQLPEEGLKFMVYLQKENIIDESGMPKERFSAEFPKEGPSILRIQQVVRGDSAAYFCASSRDSNYGYTFGSGTRLTVV.

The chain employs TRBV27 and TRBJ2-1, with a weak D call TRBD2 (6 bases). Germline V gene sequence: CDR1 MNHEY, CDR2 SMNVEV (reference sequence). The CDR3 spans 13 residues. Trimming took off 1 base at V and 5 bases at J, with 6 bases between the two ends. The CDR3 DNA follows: TGTGCCAGCAGTTTATGGACTAACAATGAGCAGTTCTTC. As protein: CASSLWTNNEQFF.